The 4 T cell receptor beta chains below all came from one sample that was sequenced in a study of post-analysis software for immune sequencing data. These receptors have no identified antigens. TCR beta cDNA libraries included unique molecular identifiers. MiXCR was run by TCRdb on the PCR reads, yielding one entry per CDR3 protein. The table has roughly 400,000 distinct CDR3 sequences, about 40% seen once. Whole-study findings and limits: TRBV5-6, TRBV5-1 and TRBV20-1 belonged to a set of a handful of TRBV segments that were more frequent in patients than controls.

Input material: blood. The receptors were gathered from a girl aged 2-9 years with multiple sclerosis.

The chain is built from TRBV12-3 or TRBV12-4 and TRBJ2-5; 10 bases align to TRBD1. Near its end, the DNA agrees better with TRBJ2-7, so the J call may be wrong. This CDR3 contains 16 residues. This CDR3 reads CASSPGQGKTTYEQYF. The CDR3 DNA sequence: TGTGCCAGCAGCCCGGGACAGGGGAAGACTACTTACGAGCAGTACTTC.

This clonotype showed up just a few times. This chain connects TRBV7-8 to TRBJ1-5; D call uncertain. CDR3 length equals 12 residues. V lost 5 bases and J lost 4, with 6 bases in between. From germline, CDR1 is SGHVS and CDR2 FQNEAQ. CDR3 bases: TGTGCCAGCAGCCAGCGTAATCAGCCCCAGCATTTT. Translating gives CASSQRNQPQHF.

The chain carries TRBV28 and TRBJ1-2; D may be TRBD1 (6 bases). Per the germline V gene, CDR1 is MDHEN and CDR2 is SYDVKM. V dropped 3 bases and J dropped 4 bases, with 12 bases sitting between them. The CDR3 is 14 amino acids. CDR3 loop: CASSFAGAGYGYTF. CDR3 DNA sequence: TGTGCCAGCAGTTTCGCAGGGGCAGGCTATGGCTACACCTTC.

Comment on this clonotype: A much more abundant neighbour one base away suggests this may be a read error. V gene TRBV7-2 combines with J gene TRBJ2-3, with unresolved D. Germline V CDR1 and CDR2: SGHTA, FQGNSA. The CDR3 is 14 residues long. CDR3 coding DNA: TGTGCCAGCAACTTAATGTATTATACAGATACGCAGTATTTT. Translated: CASNLMYYTDTQYF.